The 14 T cell receptor beta chains in this list originate from one sample, sequenced in a study of Ad26.COV2.S vaccination and SARS-CoV-2 variants. Measured with immunoSEQ multiplex PCR; TCRdb has only the in-frame clones, and not every one. The sample consists of 290,000 or so clones, approximately 87% of them appearing once. Specified treatment: around 19 received Ad26.COV2.S at low or high dose, single or two shots; roughly 5 received placebo; per-sample allocation not given. Samples came from day 63 after the first vaccine or placebo injection. This specimen consisted of peripheral blood, obtained in a trial of Ad26.COV2.S vaccine versus placebo. These receptors originate from a person aged 18-65 years who received the Ad26.COV2.S COVID-19 vaccine or a placebo.

CDR3 DNA sequence: TGTGCCAGCTCACCGGGACAGGGTCGTCAAGAGACCCAGTACTTC. Translated, it gives CASSPGQGRQETQYF. This chain connects TRBV18 to TRBJ2-5; 9 nucleotides line up with TRBD1. The V segment lost 3 bases and the J segment 2 bases; nucleotides outside the gene matches: 4. This CDR3 is built from 15 residues. Per germline, CDR1 KGHSH and CDR2 LQKENI.

V gene TRBV27 combines with J gene TRBJ2-1; D not resolved. Germline CDR1 MNHEY, CDR2 SMNVEV (reference sequence). V was shortened by 6 bases and J by 3 bases, with 12 bases between the two germline ends. This CDR3 spans 14 amino acids. The chain's CDR3 is CASSLSDNYNEQFF. CDR3 sequence (DNA): TGTGCCAGCAGCTTAAGCGACAACTACAATGAGCAGTTCTTC.

V gene TRBV25-1 combines with J gene TRBJ1-2, with D perhaps TRBD1 (6 bases). Germline V gene sequence: CDR1 MGHDK, CDR2 SYGVNS. The V and J ends lost 1 base and 4 bases respectively, with 13 bases between them. The CDR3 contains 15 residues. The CDR3 DNA reads as TGTGCCAGCAGTGAATCCCCGACAGGCCTCTATGGCTACACCTTC. Protein product: CASSESPTGLYGYTF.

This clone was detected only once. This chain uses TRBV19 with TRBJ2-3; D gene unclear. The CDR3 consists of 11 residues. CDR1 is LNHDA and CDR2 is SQIVND in the germline V gene (reference sequence). The V end was cut by 5 bases, the J end by 6 bases, with 6 bases between. The CDR3 reads CASSFGDTQYF. For the CDR3, the DNA is TGTGCCAGTAGTTTTGGTGATACGCAGTATTTT.

CDR3 residues: CASSPAGTPLTGELFF. The CDR3 DNA sequence: TGTGCCAGTAGTCCGGCTGGGACTCCACTCACCGGGGAGCTGTTTTTT. The chain is built from TRBV19 and TRBJ2-2, with D perhaps TRBD2 (6 bases). Per the germline V gene, CDR1 is LNHDA and CDR2 is SQIVND (reference sequence). This CDR3 region has 16 residues. V shed 5 bases and J shed 4 bases, with 17 bases lying between them.

The chain recombines TRBV29-1 with TRBJ2-1, with 7 bases aligning to TRBD2. The junction had 11 bases not matched to a gene; V was cut back by 4 bases and J by 8 bases. Germline V gene data show CDR1 as SQVTM and CDR2 as ANQGSEA. This CDR3 is built from 14 residues. As DNA, the CDR3 is TGCAGCGTTGGAGTGGGAGGGCCGAGGGATGAGCAGTTCTTC. It specifies CSVGVGGPRDEQFF.

This clone showed up just once. The V and J genes are TRBV11-2 and TRBJ2-3; D is unresolved. Trimming took 1 base from V and 1 from J, leaving 9 bases between them. Germline CDR1 reads SGHAT; CDR2 reads FQNNGV. This CDR3 has 15 amino acids. The CDR3 region has the DNA TGTGCCAGCAGCTTAGGCGGAGCCCGCACAGATACGCAGTATTTT. Translating it yields CASSLGGARTDTQYF.

By share, this clone ranks as medium-sized. This sequence joins TRBV5-5 and TRBJ1-2, with D possibly being TRBD1 (6 bases). Trimming removed 6 bases from V and 2 bases from J, with 14 bases in between. Germline V gene sequence: CDR1 SGHKS, CDR2 YYEKEE (reference sequence). The CDR3 is 14 residues long. CDR3 protein: CASNDGQRNYGYTF. CDR3 in DNA: TGTGCCAGCAACGATGGACAGCGGAACTATGGCTACACCTTC.

This clone has only one observation. The chain combines TRBV2 with TRBJ2-2; D may be TRBD1 (6 bases). From germline, CDR1 is SNHLY and CDR2 FYNNEI. CDR3 length equals 13 residues. Trimming took off 6 bases at V and 7 bases at J, with 12 bases between the two ends. CDR3 DNA sequence: TGTGCCAGCAGGGTGGGGGCAAACGGGGAGCTGTTTTTT. It specifies CASRVGANGELFF.

The J gene is TRBJ1-3, the V gene TRBV4-3, with 7 bases lining up with TRBD1. Germline V CDR1 and CDR2: LGHNA, YSLEER. The CDR3 has 16 residues. The junction had 4 bases not matched to a gene; V was cut back by 0 bases and J by 2 bases. CDR3 region: CASSQDRTGAGNTIYF. In nucleotides, the CDR3 is TGCGCCAGCAGCCAAGATCGCACAGGGGCTGGAAACACCATATATTTT.

V usage is TRBV6-5 and J usage is TRBJ1-6; perhaps TRBD1 as D (5 bases). With 0 bases removed from V and 7 bases from J, the gap between germline ends came to 10 bases. Germline loops: CDR1 MNHEY, CDR2 SVGAGI. The CDR3 is made up of 15 amino acids. CDR3 nucleotide sequence: TGTGCCAGCAGTTACTCAGGGGTTCAGAATTCACCCCTCCACTTT. Translation: CASSYSGVQNSPLHF.

A remark on this clone: A junction boundary mismatches the germline segment, possibly from a read error. This chain connects TRBV12-5 to TRBJ2-3; possibly TRBD2 for D (6 bases). Looked up from germline, CDR1 is LGHNT and CDR2 is FRNRAP. This CDR3 is built from 11 residues. CDR3 sequence (DNA): TGTGCTAGTGGTTCCGGGACTTCTGCGAGTTTT. Its protein product is CASGSGTSASF.

This clone has more than one count but fewer than ten. The chain uses TRBV4-1 and TRBJ2-7, with unresolved D. Germline values: CDR1 MGHRA, CDR2 YSYEKL. Trimming removed 4 bases at V and 4 bases at J, with 8 bases between. The CDR3 extends over 12 amino acids. The chain's CDR3 is CASSPDLYEQYF. The CDR3 DNA reads as TGCGCCAGCAGCCCGGACCTTTACGAGCAGTACTTC.

The V gene is TRBV10-3, the J gene TRBJ2-5, with 8 bases aligning to TRBD2. Germline loops: CDR1 ENHRY, CDR2 SYGVKD. This CDR3 is 13 amino acids long. V lost 6 bases to trimming and J lost 7 bases; unmatched junction nucleotides: 7. The CDR3 DNA sequence: TGTGCCATCAGCGGGGGGGAAGAATGGACCCAGTACTTC. Its translation: CAISGGEEWTQYF.